This T cell receptor beta chain was identified during a study of control samples from healthy donors and cancer patients. Generated by immunoSEQ multiplex PCR, the TCRdb table keeps only in-frame clones and is missing some. The sample includes some 120,000 clones, approximately 93% of them seen just once. Sequences were obtained from blood. This TCR was sampled from a man aged 25 to 40 in good health.

CDR3 coding DNA: TGTGCCAGCAGTAGGGGGATCGGAAACATTCAGTACTTC. Translated: CASSRGIGNIQYF. The chain recombines TRBV6-4 with TRBJ2-4, with D possibly TRBD1 on 6 matching bases. V lost 5 bases, J lost 6 bases, and 11 bases lay in between. Germline lookup yields CDR1 MRHNA and CDR2 SNTAGT. The CDR3 length is 13 residues.